These T cell receptor beta chains were read from a single sample in a study of blood T cell repertoires in COVID-19. Sequencing used immunoSEQ multiplex PCR; TCRdb keeps in-frame clones, though not all of them. The sample contains fewer than 200,000 clones, around 82% of which appear only once. Source material: PBMCs or T cells enriched from blood (not recorded which). These TCRs come from a woman in her fifties or sixties with acute COVID-19. Both conserved end residues are part of each CDR3. The D gene is left open where the match is weak. Size values are once, few and many counts, or a class for expanded clones, and some rows have none.

D | size | J | V | CDR3 | DNA
- | few | TRBJ1-5 | TRBV21-1 | CASSILKGQGAKGNQPQHF | TGTGCCAGCAGCATCTTAAAGGGACAGGGGGCGAAGGGCAATCAGCCCCAGCATTTT
- | - | TRBJ1-6 | TRBV9 | CASSVSLDNSPLHF | TGTGCCAGCAGCGTAAGCCTAGATAATTCACCCCTCCACTTT
- | - | TRBJ1-1 | TRBV14 | CASSRPPWRDDTEAFF | TGTGCCAGCAGCCGGCCTCCCTGGAGGGACGACACTGAAGCTTTCTTT
- | - | TRBJ2-3 | TRBV5-1 | CASSLGGSRDTQYF | TGCGCCAGCAGCTTAGGGGGATCCCGGGATACGCAGTATTTT
- | few | TRBJ1-2 | TRBV3-1/TRBV3-2 | CASSQDLRGGGYTF | TGTGCCAGCAGCCAAGATTTACGGGGAGGGGGCTACACCTTC
TRBD2 | - | TRBJ2-5 | TRBV30 | CAWSVLGGRGETQYF | TGTGCCTGGAGTGTACTCGGGGGGAGAGGCGAGACCCAGTACTTC
TRBD2 | - | TRBJ2-2 | TRBV7-2 | CASSLRLAPGELFF | TGTGCCAGCAGCTTAAGACTAGCCCCCGGGGAGCTGTTTTTT
TRBD1 | - | TRBJ1-6 | TRBV3-1/TRBV3-2 | CASSQVAGGSPLHF | TGTGCCAGCAGCCAAGTGGCAGGGGGATCACCCCTCCACTTT
TRBD2 | - | TRBJ2-2 | TRBV28 | CASSFQRGNGELFF | TGTGCCAGCAGTTTCCAGCGGGGGAACGGGGAGCTGTTTTTT
TRBD2 | - | TRBJ2-7 | TRBV18 | CASSPDPSGSGEQYF | TGTGCCAGCTCACCAGATCCTAGCGGGAGTGGCGAGCAGTACTTC
- | - | TRBJ2-5 | TRBV9 | CASSVGGGQETQYF | TGTGCCAGCAGCGTAGGGGGCGGTCAAGAGACCCAGTACTTC
TRBD1 | - | TRBJ1-5 | TRBV7-2 | CASSLWQGAGSNQPQHF | TGTGCCAGCAGCTTATGGCAGGGGGCCGGTAGCAATCAGCCCCAGCATTTT
TRBD1 | - | TRBJ1-4 | TRBV7-9 | CASSQTGTNEKLFF | TGTGCCAGCAGCCAGACAGGGACAAATGAAAAACTGTTTTTT
TRBD1 | - | TRBJ1-4 | TRBV7-2 | CASSAGQQLNEKLFF | TGTGCCAGCAGCGCGGGACAGCAGTTAAATGAAAAACTGTTTTTT
TRBD2 | - | TRBJ2-1 | TRBV4-2 | CASSQDGVGGPSNEQFF | TGTGCCAGCAGCCAAGATGGTGTGGGAGGGCCGAGCAATGAGCAGTTCTTC
TRBD1 | - | TRBJ2-6 | TRBV6-2/TRBV6-3 | CASSRTGSSGANVLTF | TGTGCCAGCAGTAGGACAGGTAGCTCTGGGGCCAACGTCCTGACTTTC
TRBD2 | once | TRBJ2-1 | TRBV7-9 | CASSPLAGGPGAYNEQFF | TGTGCCAGCAGCCCTTTAGCGGGGGGCCCTGGCGCCTACAATGAGCAGTTCTTC
TRBD1 | - | TRBJ1-6 | TRBV30 | CAWSVPGTDNSPLHF | TGTGCCTGGAGTGTACCTGGGACAGACAATTCACCCCTCCACTTT
TRBD2 | - | TRBJ2-1 | TRBV15 | CATSIASGSFNEQFF | TGTGCCACCAGCATTGCTAGCGGGAGTTTTAATGAGCAGTTCTTC
- | once | TRBJ1-1 | TRBV7-9 | CASSFAQNTEAFF | TGTGCCAGCAGCTTCGCACAGAACACTGAAGCTTTCTTT
- | - | TRBJ2-5 | TRBV4-3 | CASSPQGGGGGETQYF | TGCGCCAGCAGCCCCCAAGGGGGGGGAGGGGGAGAGACCCAGTACTTC
- | - | TRBJ2-3 | TRBV29-1 | CSVDAAGPAGDTQYF | TGCAGCGTTGACGCGGCAGGGCCCGCCGGAGATACGCAGTATTTT
- | - | TRBJ1-4 | TRBV7-2 | CASSLSGTRHEKLFF | TGTGCCAGCAGCCTCTCGGGGACACGGCATGAAAAACTGTTTTTT
TRBD1 | - | TRBJ1-1 | TRBV19 | CASSEDRDSPNTEAFF | TGTGCCAGTAGTGAGGACAGGGATAGCCCGAACACTGAAGCTTTCTTT
- | - | TRBJ2-2 | TRBV24-1 | CATSPLANTGELFF | TGTGCCACCAGCCCACTAGCCAACACCGGGGAGCTGTTTTTT
- | - | TRBJ2-5 | TRBV12-3/TRBV12-4 | CASSFILGETQYF | TGTGCCAGCAGTTTCATACTTGGAGAGACCCAGTACTTC